Below, one T cell receptor beta chain is given with its context. Using immunoSEQ multiplex PCR, the repertoire was profiled, and TCRdb retains in-frame clones only, with some absent. The sample includes about 220,000 clones, roughly nine tenths of them seen just once. The data are from a study of blood T cell repertoires in COVID-19. This CDR3 is 13 amino acids long. The V end was cut by 2 bases, the J end by 12 bases, with 16 bases between. CDR1 and CDR2 from the germline V gene are MNHEY and SVGAGI. The receptor was derived from a woman in her thirties who had recovered from COVID-19. V usage is TRBV6-5 and J usage is TRBJ1-1; no definite D call. The sample taken for sequencing was PBMCs or T cells enriched from blood (not recorded which). This CDR3 reads CASSYEQTRPPFF. The CDR3 coding sequence is TGTGCCAGCAGTTACGAACAGACAAGACCCCCTTTCTTT.